This T cell receptor (beta chain) stems from a study of cytomegalovirus exposure and HLA in healthy donors. Despite likely unrecorded immune exposures, the donors were nominally healthy at the time of sampling. Per the germline V gene, CDR1 is MNHEY and CDR2 is SMNVEV (reference sequence). This CDR3 comprises 12 residues. V lost 0 bases and J lost 6, with 3 bases in between. Findings and caveats of the study: TCR beta sequences reportedly predicted most subjects' HLA-A and HLA-B alleles accurately. Cytomegalovirus association was listed for 164 TCR beta chains.

Primers for the PCR totalled 60 Vbeta and 13 Jbeta. Measured with immunoSEQ multiplex PCR; TCRdb has only the in-frame clones, and not every one. The sample holds 150,000 to 200,000 clones, about three quarters seen once. In regard to this clone: The antigen is not known. Distinct nucleotide sequences in the sample also encode this CDR3.

The rearrangement uses TRBV27 and TRBJ2-1; D remains unclear. Material for sequencing was PBMCs. This TCR was sampled from a young man in good health and CMV-seropositive. CDR3 coding DNA: TGTGCCAGCAGTTTATCGCGCAATGAGCAGTTCTTC. It encodes CASSLSRNEQFF.